This record covers a single T cell receptor beta chain. Its antigen is undetermined. Between the trimmed V and J ends, which lost 5 bases and 2 bases, there was a span of 15 bases. From germline, CDR1 is DFQATT and CDR2 SNEGSKA (reference sequence). CDR3 length: 14 residues. This entry is derived from a study of T cells in Graves' hyperthyroidism and ophthalmopathy. Study findings and constraints: Ophthalmopathy could be told apart from stable hyperthyroidism with a 13 V-J model. Most thyroid-expanded clonotypes above 0.001 were also found in blood.

RNA transcripts provided the source from which TCR beta CDR3 regions were amplified. TCR CDR3 regions were first amplified by RT-PCR with HTBI primers. TCRdb used MiXCR to reprocess the multiplex PCR reads, holding one entry per CDR3 protein. In the table there are roughly 350,000 distinct CDR3 sequences, 14% of which are singletons. V is TRBV20-1 and J is TRBJ2-5, with a tentative D call TRBD2 (5 bases). This sequence was found in a woman in her twenties or thirties with Graves' ophthalmopathy. Input material: blood. Written as DNA, the CDR3 is TGCAGTGCTCGGGAACGCATCCAGCAAGAGACCCAGTACTTC. Amino acid sequence: CSARERIQQETQYF.